This T cell receptor (beta chain) emerged from a study of OX40 agonist ivuxolimab in advanced cancers. Background on the study: Clinicians treated patients with ivuxolimab, an agonistic anti-OX40 (CD134) antibody. The diagnoses of dose-escalation patients were hepatocellular carcinoma, melanoma, renal cell or head and neck cancer.

The study's findings and limits: Clonal expansion in partial responders at 0.1-3.0 mg/kg ranked among the lowest.

As for this clone: Antigen specificity is unknown.

Profiling relied on immunoSEQ multiplex PCR, and the TCRdb table lists in-frame clones only, not all of them. The data contain under 30,000 clones, approximately 84% of them singletons. V lost 0 bases to trimming and J lost 9 bases, with 7 bases between them. The CDR3 covers 13 residues. Looked up from germline, CDR1 is SGHRS and CDR2 is YFSETQ. The genes are TRBV5-1 and TRBJ1-6; D ambiguous. Specimen: CD4+ or CD8+ T cells sorted from blood, collected in a trial of the OX40 agonist ivuxolimab. This TCR was sampled from an adult with an advanced solid tumor such as melanoma, head and neck, liver or kidney cancer. In DNA form, the CDR3 reads TGCGCCAGCAGCTTGGAGCCCCCTTCACCCCTCCACTTT. It specifies CASSLEPPSPLHF.